This is a list of T cell receptor beta chains from one sample in a study of CD8+CD57+ T cells in acquired aplastic anemia. In TCRdb, the reads were re-called with MiXCR into one record per CDR3 protein. The sample records 190,000 or so distinct CDR3 sequences, 60% to 65% being singletons. Source material: sorted CD4+, CD8+, or CD8+CD57+ T cells (not recorded which) from PBMCs. The receptors derive from a human donor in good health. The CDR3 runs from the conserved cysteine through the conserved F or W. The order of the fields is clone size, J gene, D gene, V gene, CDR3 length, CDR3 DNA, CDR3 protein. A D gene is named only where the DNA matches it firmly. The size of a clone is reported for some rows only, either as once, few or many, or as a class for expanded clones.

clone size: many
J gene: TRBJ2-2
D gene: TRBD1
V gene: TRBV12-3/TRBV12-4
CDR3 length: 14
CDR3 DNA: TGTGCCAGCAGTGACAGGGGAAGCACCGGGGAGCTGTTTTTT
CDR3 protein: CASSDRGSTGELFF

clone size: -
J gene: TRBJ1-2
D gene: -
V gene: TRBV24-1
CDR3 length: 14
CDR3 DNA: TGTGCCACCAGTGATTGGGATTACACGGATGGCTACACCTTC
CDR3 protein: CATSDWDYTDGYTF

clone size: -
J gene: TRBJ1-5
D gene: -
V gene: TRBV5-1
CDR3 length: 15
CDR3 DNA: TGCGCCAGCAGCTTGGTAGAAGGGGGCAATCAGCCCCAGCATTTT
CDR3 protein: CASSLVEGGNQPQHF

clone size: many
J gene: TRBJ2-3
D gene: -
V gene: TRBV20-1
CDR3 length: 13
CDR3 DNA: TGCAGTGCAAGGGGGGGGGGCAGAGATACGCAGTATTTT
CDR3 protein: CSARGGGRDTQYF

clone size: -
J gene: TRBJ2-3
D gene: -
V gene: TRBV29-1
CDR3 length: 21
CDR3 DNA: -
CDR3 protein: CSASDPLCASQIGLGTDTQYF

clone size: -
J gene: TRBJ2-7
D gene: TRBD1
V gene: TRBV20-1
CDR3 length: 13
CDR3 DNA: TGCAGTGCTCAGGACAGGGGTGATTACGAGCAGTACTTC
CDR3 protein: CSAQDRGDYEQYF

clone size: once
J gene: TRBJ2-2
D gene: TRBD1
V gene: TRBV19
CDR3 length: 16
CDR3 DNA: TGTGCCAGTAGTACCCCCGGACAGGGGGTTGGCGGGGAGCTGTTTTTT
CDR3 protein: CASSTPGQGVGGELFF

clone size: many
J gene: TRBJ2-1
D gene: -
V gene: TRBV4-3
CDR3 length: 13
CDR3 DNA: TGCGCCAGCAGCCAAGATTTCGGGAATGAGCAGTTCTTC
CDR3 protein: CASSQDFGNEQFF

clone size: -
J gene: TRBJ1-6
D gene: -
V gene: TRBV12-3/TRBV12-4
CDR3 length: 13
CDR3 DNA: TGTGCCAGCAGTTTCGCGTCAATTCAACCCCTCCACTTT
CDR3 protein: CASSFASIQPLHF

clone size: many
J gene: TRBJ2-5
D gene: -
V gene: TRBV7-9
CDR3 length: 14
CDR3 DNA: TGTGCCAGCAGCTTAAGGAACTCCCCAGAGACCCAGTACTTC
CDR3 protein: CASSLRNSPETQYF

clone size: many
J gene: TRBJ1-3
D gene: -
V gene: TRBV30
CDR3 length: 13
CDR3 DNA: TGTGCCTGGAGTAGCTACTCTGGAAACACCATATATTTT
CDR3 protein: CAWSSYSGNTIYF

clone size: -
J gene: TRBJ1-2
D gene: -
V gene: TRBV19
CDR3 length: 16
CDR3 DNA: TGTGCCAGTAGTACCAGTCCAGGGGACCATAACTATGGCTACACCTTC
CDR3 protein: CASSTSPGDHNYGYTF

clone size: many
J gene: TRBJ2-7
D gene: -
V gene: TRBV7-9
CDR3 length: 14
CDR3 DNA: TGTGCCAGCAGCTTAGAGGCGAGCTCCTACGAGCAGTACTTC
CDR3 protein: CASSLEASSYEQYF

clone size: -
J gene: TRBJ2-3
D gene: TRBD2
V gene: TRBV5-1
CDR3 length: 18
CDR3 DNA: TGCGCCAGCAGCTTGCGGCTAGCGGCCTTGACTAGCACAGATACGCAGTATTTT
CDR3 protein: CASSLRLAALTSTDTQYF

clone size: few
J gene: TRBJ2-2
D gene: -
V gene: TRBV7-7
CDR3 length: 13
CDR3 DNA: TGTGCTAGCAGTTACAAAGAGGGCGGGGAGCTGTTTTTT
CDR3 protein: CASSYKEGGELFF

clone size: once
J gene: TRBJ1-1
D gene: TRBD1
V gene: TRBV5-1
CDR3 length: 15
CDR3 DNA: TGCGCCAGCAGCTCCGGGACAGGAGTGAACACTGAAGCTTTCTTT
CDR3 protein: CASSSGTGVNTEAFF

clone size: -
J gene: TRBJ2-5
D gene: -
V gene: TRBV5-1
CDR3 length: 12
CDR3 DNA: TGCGCCAGCAGCTTGAGTGAGGAGACCCAGTACTTC
CDR3 protein: CASSLSEETQYF

clone size: -
J gene: TRBJ2-2
D gene: -
V gene: TRBV24-1
CDR3 length: 16
CDR3 DNA: TGTGCCACCAGTGATTTAGGAGGATTCGGCACCGGGGAGCTGTTTTTT
CDR3 protein: CATSDLGGFGTGELFF

clone size: -
J gene: TRBJ1-1
D gene: -
V gene: TRBV11-2
CDR3 length: 12
CDR3 DNA: TGTGCCAGCACCACAGGGTATGCTGAAGCTTTCTTT
CDR3 protein: CASTTGYAEAFF

clone size: -
J gene: TRBJ2-5
D gene: TRBD1
V gene: TRBV6-5
CDR3 length: 14
CDR3 DNA: TGTGCCAGCAGCCCGACGACCGGGACAGGGACCCAGTACTTC
CDR3 protein: CASSPTTGTGTQYF

clone size: few
J gene: TRBJ2-1
D gene: -
V gene: TRBV7-2
CDR3 length: 15
CDR3 DNA: TGTGCCAGCAGCCCCGGTGGAGGGGCCGGGTATGAGCAGTTCTTC
CDR3 protein: CASSPGGGAGYEQFF

clone size: many
J gene: TRBJ2-3
D gene: -
V gene: TRBV4-1
CDR3 length: 13
CDR3 DNA: TGCGCCAGCAGTCCACTGGGGGCAGATACGCAGTATTTT
CDR3 protein: CASSPLGADTQYF

clone size: few
J gene: TRBJ2-7
D gene: TRBD2
V gene: TRBV7-3
CDR3 length: 16
CDR3 DNA: TGTGCCAGCAGCTTCGGACTAGCGGGAGTAGACGGGGAGCAGTACTTC
CDR3 protein: CASSFGLAGVDGEQYF

clone size: many
J gene: TRBJ2-7
D gene: -
V gene: TRBV4-3
CDR3 length: 14
CDR3 DNA: TGCGCCAGCAGCCAAGATCCGAGCGGTGACGAGCAGTACTTC
CDR3 protein: CASSQDPSGDEQYF

clone size: -
J gene: TRBJ1-2
D gene: -
V gene: TRBV20-1
CDR3 length: 13
CDR3 DNA: TGCAGTGCTAGAGATAACAGGCACTATGGCTACACCTTC
CDR3 protein: CSARDNRHYGYTF

clone size: -
J gene: TRBJ2-7
D gene: -
V gene: TRBV12-3/TRBV12-4
CDR3 length: 11
CDR3 DNA: TGTGCCAGCAGCTATCGAGAAGGGCAGTACTTC
CDR3 protein: CASSYREGQYF

clone size: -
J gene: TRBJ1-3
D gene: TRBD1
V gene: TRBV29-1
CDR3 length: 17
CDR3 DNA: TGCAGCGTTTTGACAGGGGGCTCGGCTCTGGGTGGAAACACCATATATTTT
CDR3 protein: CSVLTGGSALGGNTIYF

clone size: -
J gene: TRBJ2-5
D gene: TRBD1
V gene: TRBV15
CDR3 length: 12
CDR3 DNA: TGTGCCATCCGGGACAGGACAGAGACCCAGTACTTC
CDR3 protein: CAIRDRTETQYF

clone size: many
J gene: TRBJ2-7
D gene: TRBD1
V gene: TRBV5-5
CDR3 length: 16
CDR3 DNA: TGTGCCAGCAGACCGACGTGGACAGGGTCCCCCTACGAGCAGTACTTC
CDR3 protein: CASRPTWTGSPYEQYF

clone size: few
J gene: TRBJ2-5
D gene: -
V gene: TRBV7-8
CDR3 length: 14
CDR3 DNA: TGTGCCAGCAGCTCTGGCCGGTTCCAAGAGACCCAGTACTTC
CDR3 protein: CASSSGRFQETQYF

clone size: -
J gene: TRBJ2-1
D gene: -
V gene: TRBV5-1
CDR3 length: 18
CDR3 DNA: TGCGCCAGCAGCTCAGAGGGGAGACGGGAGTCCTCCTACAATGAGCAGTTCTTC
CDR3 protein: CASSSEGRRESSYNEQFF

clone size: -
J gene: TRBJ2-5
D gene: -
V gene: TRBV20-1
CDR3 length: 15
CDR3 DNA: TGCAGTGCTCCACTAGGGGCTTACCACCGGGAGACCCAGTACTTC
CDR3 protein: CSAPLGAYHRETQYF

clone size: once
J gene: TRBJ1-6
D gene: TRBD1
V gene: TRBV9
CDR3 length: 16
CDR3 DNA: TGTGCCAGCAGCCTATCCGTGACAGGGGGTAATTCACCCCTCCACTTT
CDR3 protein: CASSLSVTGGNSPLHF

clone size: -
J gene: TRBJ1-1
D gene: -
V gene: TRBV7-9
CDR3 length: 13
CDR3 DNA: TGTGCCAGCAGCTCTTCTGCAACAGGGAGAGCTTTCTTT
CDR3 protein: CASSSSATGRAFF

clone size: -
J gene: TRBJ2-7
D gene: -
V gene: TRBV7-9
CDR3 length: 15
CDR3 DNA: TGTGCCAGCAGCTTTGTCTGGGGACTGAACTACGAGCAGTACTTC
CDR3 protein: CASSFVWGLNYEQYF

clone size: -
J gene: TRBJ1-2
D gene: -
V gene: TRBV4-1
CDR3 length: 13
CDR3 DNA: TGCGCCAGCAGCCAAGAACAGGGCGGCGGCTACACCTTC
CDR3 protein: CASSQEQGGGYTF